Listed below are T cell receptor beta chains from one sample, sequenced in a study of beta chain features in type 1 diabetes. Produced via immunoSEQ multiplex PCR; TCRdb's table is partial and in-frame only. The repertoire holds about 47,000 clones, with 35% to 55% as singletons. Sequenced input: stem cell memory CD4+ T cells from blood. The receptors come from a man in his thirties or forties with type 1 diabetes. CDR3s include the opening cysteine and the closing phenylalanine or tryptophan. Fields, in order: V gene, J gene, CDR3 protein.

V: TRBV27; J: TRBJ2-5; CDR3: CASSSGGQGWAPNQETQYF
V: TRBV28; J: TRBJ2-7; CDR3: CASRSGTELYEQYF
V: TRBV7-9; J: TRBJ2-2; CDR3: CASSSPTHMNTGELFF
V: TRBV2; J: TRBJ2-1; CDR3: CASSKSGPTIRFF
V: TRBV11-2; J: TRBJ1-1; CDR3: CASSRPDRGKTEAFF
V: TRBV7-2; J: TRBJ1-2; CDR3: CASSSRTGGYGYTF
V: TRBV6-5; J: TRBJ1-1; CDR3: CASSYSNIMNTEAFF
V: TRBV6-5; J: TRBJ2-7; CDR3: CASSYSRGYEQYF
V: TRBV2; J: TRBJ1-3; CDR3: CASSYQGSGNTIYF
V: TRBV6-5; J: TRBJ2-1; CDR3: CASSSARGRVGNEQFF
V: TRBV29-1; J: TRBJ1-2; CDR3: CSVANDRGLVGYTF
V: TRBV27; J: TRBJ2-7; CDR3: CASRNYGQGFSYEQYF
V: TRBV5-6; J: TRBJ2-7; CDR3: CASSFGDRAYEQYF
V: TRBV28; J: TRBJ2-3; CDR3: CASSLEGVNTQYF
V: TRBV28; J: TRBJ2-6; CDR3: CASSFVGRGAGANVLTF
V: TRBV10-3; J: TRBJ1-5; CDR3: CAINRDRGQPQHF
V: TRBV5-1; J: TRBJ1-1; CDR3: CASSLTGSMNTEAFF
V: TRBV21-1; J: TRBJ2-7; CDR3: CASPRSGRSHEQYF
V: TRBV7-3; J: TRBJ2-1; CDR3: CASSTRASGGYNEQFF
V: TRBV2; J: TRBJ1-2; CDR3: CASRGTGGGYTF
V: TRBV19; J: TRBJ1-5; CDR3: CASSIRGWQPQHF
V: TRBV5-1; J: TRBJ1-3; CDR3: CASSAEGAAGNTIYF
V: TRBV5-4; J: TRBJ2-1; CDR3: CASSSNRGLAFNEQFF
V: TRBV27; J: TRBJ2-2; CDR3: CASSESGRAAGELFF
V: TRBV4-3; J: TRBJ1-3; CDR3: CASSSRNGGGNTIYF
V: TRBV30; J: TRBJ1-6; CDR3: CARSTGRISYNSPLHF
V: TRBV11-2; J: TRBJ2-7; CDR3: CASSVFGSSGEQYF
V: TRBV29-1; J: TRBJ2-2; CDR3: CSVGGGTSPTGELFF
V: TRBV11-2; J: TRBJ1-4; CDR3: CASSREAGEKLFF
V: TRBV13; J: TRBJ2-7; CDR3: CASRHRDGGSYEQYF
V: TRBV30; J: TRBJ2-1; CDR3: CAWRGSSYNEQFF